Reported below is one TCR beta chain. Sequencing used immunoSEQ multiplex PCR; TCRdb keeps in-frame clones, though not all of them. This sample has tens of thousands of clones, with around 92% found just once. This sample is drawn from a study of blood T cell repertoires in COVID-19. Turning to the study itself: T cells, B-cell-depleted T cells, or PBMCs supplied cDNA or gDNA.

The sequenced material came from peripheral blood. This clonotype was sampled from an older woman with active COVID-19.

CDR3 loop: CASSRSGSSYNEQFF. The CDR3 nucleotides are TGTGCCAGCAGCCGCAGCGGGAGCTCCTACAATGAGCAGTTCTTC. The chain combines TRBV21-1 with TRBJ2-1; TRBD2, as called in the table, went unchecked against the DNA. TRBV21-1 is a documented pseudogene. This CDR3 contains 15 residues.